This TCR beta chain was found in a study of shared clonotypes between healthy human individuals. Germline V lookup: CDR1 MNHEY, CDR2 SMNVEV (reference sequence). There are 13 residues in the CDR3. V lost 6 bases, J lost 4 bases, and 4 bases stayed unmatched. The sample holds one count of this clone. This CDR3 is also generated by other DNA sequences in the sample. CD45RO-negative, CCR7-positively selected cells formed the naive CD8 fraction, excluding terminally differentiated effector memory CD45RA+ cells. TCRdb's table, derived via immunoSEQ multiplex PCR, lists solely in-frame clones and lacks some. The table shows approximately 2,200,000 clones, with 93% occurring only once.

The chain joins TRBV27 to TRBJ1-1, with TRBD1 matching over 8 bases. Sequenced material: naive CD8+ T cells from PBMCs. This sequence originates from a man between 18 and 29 years old in good health. Some clones in this sample may be carry-over from other donors' samples. CDR3 in DNA: TGTGCCAGCAGCCTGGGACAGGCCACTGAAGCTTTCTTT. This gives the protein CASSLGQATEAFF.